The rows below give T cell receptor beta chains drawn from one sample of a study of lymphopenia after photon versus proton radiotherapy. Sequencing used immunoSEQ multiplex PCR; TCRdb keeps in-frame clones, though not all of them. The repertoire holds 55,000 to 70,000 clones, with roughly 90% as singletons. The sequenced sample was peripheral blood, obtained from a patient treated with photon-based radiotherapy. Receptor source: a woman aged 40-49 years with cholangiocarcinoma. Both conserved end residues are part of each CDR3. A D gene is named only where the DNA matches it firmly. Expanded clones are given a class, and other clones once, few, many or no size at all.

j_call,d_call,cdr3_length,clone_size,v_call,cdr3_aa,cdr3_nt
TRBJ2-3,.,13,.,TRBV9,CASSVDGTDTQYF,TGTGCCAGCAGCGTAGATGGCACAGATACGCAGTATTTT
TRBJ2-7,.,12,once,TRBV28,CASSLRAPEQYF,TGTGCCAGCAGTTTAAGGGCTCCCGAGCAGTACTTC
TRBJ1-1,.,14,.,TRBV5-4,CASSLADRNTEAFF,TGTGCCAGCAGCTTGGCGGACAGGAACACTGAAGCTTTCTTT
TRBJ2-1,.,16,once,TRBV5-1,CASSLEAGSPLGEQFF,TGCGCCAGCAGCTTGGAAGCAGGGAGCCCTCTTGGGGAGCAGTTCTTC
TRBJ1-2,.,12,.,TRBV28,CATNSGVYGYTF,TGTGCCACCAACTCAGGAGTCTATGGCTACACCTTC
TRBJ1-4,.,14,.,TRBV7-9,CASSFEGPGKKLFF,TGTGCCAGCAGCTTTGAAGGCCCCGGGAAAAAACTGTTTTTT
TRBJ2-7,.,12,.,TRBV28,CASSLIRREQYF,TGTGCCAGCAGTTTAATCCGGAGGGAGCAGTACTTC
TRBJ1-4,.,15,once,TRBV5-1,CASRPMGGANEKLFF,TGCGCCAGCAGACCCATGGGGGGGGCCAATGAAAAACTGTTTTTT
TRBJ2-1,.,15,.,TRBV7-8,CASSLRRGVPNEQFF,TGTGCCAGCAGCTTAAGGCGAGGCGTCCCCAATGAGCAGTTCTTC
TRBJ1-1,TRBD1,14,.,TRBV7-2,CASSFIRGRAEAFF,TGTGCCAGCAGCTTTATCAGGGGGCGCGCGGAAGCTTTCTTT
TRBJ1-5,.,15,once,TRBV15,CATSRDQGWNQPQHF,TGTGCCACCAGCAGGGATCAGGGGTGGAATCAGCCCCAGCATTTT
TRBJ1-2,.,15,.,TRBV15,CATSRGDGANYGYTF,TGTGCCACCAGTAGAGGGGACGGAGCTAACTATGGCTACACCTTC
TRBJ1-4,.,10,.,TRBV12-5,CASGGNRLFF,TGTGCTAGTGGTGGCAATCGACTGTTTTTT
TRBJ1-2,.,14,.,TRBV29-1,CSVEVEGWGYGYTF,TGCAGCGTTGAGGTAGAGGGGTGGGGCTATGGCTACACCTTC
TRBJ1-1,.,13,.,TRBV9,CASSVAPGTEAFF,TGTGCCAGCAGCGTAGCTCCCGGCACTGAAGCTTTCTTT
TRBJ1-6,.,15,.,TRBV6-5,CASSYGPGTGSPLHF,TGTGCCAGCAGTTACGGGCCGGGGACGGGGTCACCCCTCCACTTT
TRBJ2-2,.,15,.,TRBV5-1,CASSEGFVNTGELFF,TGCGCCAGCAGCGAAGGGTTCGTGAACACCGGGGAGCTGTTTTTT
TRBJ1-6,.,15,.,TRBV6-1,CASRDVPDRESPLHF,TGTGCCAGCCGAGACGTCCCAGACCGGGAGTCACCCCTCCACTTT
TRBJ2-1,.,14,.,TRBV9,CASSVLASSNEQFF,TGTGCCAGCAGCGTGCTAGCTTCCAGCAATGAGCAGTTCTTC
TRBJ2-7,.,12,once,TRBV28,CASNTRAYEQYF,TGTGCCAGCAACACCCGGGCCTACGAGCAGTACTTC
TRBJ1-3,TRBD1,16,.,TRBV5-5,CASSSGQGYSGNTIYF,TGTGCCAGCAGCTCAGGACAGGGTTACTCTGGAAACACCATATATTTT
TRBJ1-5,.,15,few,TRBV25-1,CASSERGAGNQPQHF,TGTGCCAGCAGTGAGAGAGGGGCAGGCAATCAGCCCCAGCATTTT
TRBJ2-7,.,15,.,TRBV27,CASSRKWDTLYEQYF,TGTGCCAGCAGCCGAAAATGGGACACCCTTTACGAGCAGTACTTC
TRBJ1-5,TRBD1,17,few,TRBV5-5,CASSLGQGILSNQPQHF,TGTGCCAGCAGCTTAGGACAGGGGATCCTTAGCAATCAGCCCCAGCATTTT
TRBJ1-2,.,14,.,TRBV7-8,CASSLEGTPYGYTF,TGTGCCAGCAGCTTAGAAGGTACGCCCTATGGCTACACCTTC
TRBJ2-7,TRBD2,13,once,TRBV7-2,CASSFSGIYEQYF,TGTGCCAGCAGCTTTAGCGGGATCTACGAGCAGTACTTC
TRBJ1-2,.,15,once,TRBV19,CASRGGLGPYYGYTF,TGTGCCAGTAGGGGGGGTCTGGGACCCTACTATGGCTACACCTTC
TRBJ1-2,TRBD1,14,.,TRBV19,CASSITGGVYGYTF,TGTGCCAGTAGTATAACAGGGGGAGTCTATGGCTACACCTTC
TRBJ1-1,.,13,.,TRBV27,CASSWAMNTEAFF,TGTGCCAGCAGTTGGGCCATGAACACTGAAGCTTTCTTT
TRBJ2-7,.,12,.,TRBV29-1,CSVASLSYEQYF,TGCAGCGTTGCATCGCTATCCTACGAGCAGTACTTC
TRBJ2-1,TRBD2,15,.,TRBV2,CASSASGRAIDEQFF,TGTGCCAGCAGTGCAAGCGGGAGGGCCATCGATGAGCAGTTCTTC
TRBJ1-6,.,14,.,TRBV7-2,CASSRAPYNSPLHF,TGTGCCAGCAGCCGGGCCCCCTATAATTCACCCCTCCACTTT
TRBJ2-5,TRBD2,15,.,TRBV6-1,CASSGDYPGKETQYF,TGTGCCAGCAGTGGGGACTACCCGGGAAAAGAGACCCAGTACTTC
TRBJ1-4,.,13,.,TRBV25-1,CASSEFNAEKLFF,TGTGCCAGCAGTGAATTCAACGCTGAAAAACTGTTTTTT
TRBJ2-1,TRBD1,18,.,TRBV28,CASSLPRTGGNFYNEQFF,TGTGCCAGCAGTTTACCTCGGACAGGGGGCAACTTCTACAATGAGCAGTTCTTC
TRBJ1-6,.,19,.,TRBV5-6,CASSLGTGTLFAGNSPLHF,TGTGCCAGCAGCTTGGGAACCGGGACTCTCTTTGCTGGGAATTCACCCCTCCACTTT
TRBJ2-2,.,13,.,TRBV27,CASSLSGTGELFF,TGTGCCAGCAGTTTATCGGGCACCGGGGAGCTGTTTTTT
TRBJ2-1,TRBD1,17,.,TRBV5-6,CASSLAETGVYPHEQFF,TGTGCCAGCAGCTTGGCAGAGACAGGGGTGTACCCTCATGAGCAGTTCTTC
TRBJ2-3,TRBD2,15,.,TRBV6-4,CASTDGAGGGGTQYF,TGTGCCAGCACCGACGGTGCGGGAGGGGGAGGCACGCAGTATTTT
TRBJ1-1,TRBD1,14,.,TRBV29-1,CSAMTGTMNTEAFF,TGCAGCGCTATGACAGGGACTATGAACACTGAAGCTTTCTTT
TRBJ2-2,.,15,.,TRBV28,CASKRYTKNTGELFF,TGTGCCAGCAAAAGGTACACCAAGAACACCGGGGAGCTGTTTTTT
TRBJ2-3,.,15,.,TRBV7-2,CASSLAVGESDTQYF,TGTGCCAGCAGCCTCGCGGTGGGAGAATCAGATACGCAGTATTTT
TRBJ2-5,.,15,.,TRBV5-6,CASSQRGSYQETQYF,TGTGCCAGCAGCCAGCGAGGGAGTTACCAAGAGACCCAGTACTTC
TRBJ1-4,.,15,.,TRBV9,CASSVQEGSNEKLFF,TGTGCCAGCAGCGTACAGGAGGGTTCTAATGAAAAACTGTTTTTT
TRBJ1-4,.,14,once,TRBV5-4,CASSLAGVNEKLFF,TGTGCCAGCAGCTTGGCGGGGGTGAATGAAAAACTGTTTTTT
TRBJ1-2,TRBD1,14,once,TRBV6-5,CASSYGTAHYGYTF,TGTGCCAGCAGCTATGGGACAGCCCACTATGGCTACACCTTC
TRBJ1-1,.,14,.,TRBV5-1,CASSSGGGDTEAFF,TGCGCCAGCAGCTCGGGCGGAGGGGACACTGAAGCTTTCTTT
TRBJ2-1,.,10,.,TRBV29-1,CSVGENEQFF,TGCAGCGTTGGTGAGAATGAGCAGTTCTTC
TRBJ1-4,.,17,.,TRBV7-9,CASSLILQAAQGEKLFF,TGTGCCAGCAGCCTAATCCTCCAGGCGGCTCAAGGTGAAAAACTGTTTTTT
TRBJ2-5,TRBD1,16,.,TRBV11-2,CASSVGFTGGPETQYF,TGTGCCAGCAGCGTGGGTTTCACAGGGGGCCCAGAGACCCAGTACTTC
TRBJ2-7,.,15,.,TRBV7-6,CASSRSWGDRDEQYF,TGTGCCAGCAGCCGGTCTTGGGGTGATCGGGACGAGCAGTACTTC
TRBJ2-3,.,12,.,TRBV9,CASSVEGDTQYF,TGTGCCAGCAGCGTAGAGGGAGATACGCAGTATTTT
TRBJ2-1,.,16,.,TRBV21-1,CASSKGRGVSYNEQFF,TGTGCCAGCAGCAAAGGACGGGGGGTCTCCTACAATGAGCAGTTCTTC
TRBJ2-7,TRBD1,15,.,TRBV6-5,CASSYSRQGAYEQYF,TGTGCCAGCAGTTACTCGCGACAGGGAGCTTACGAGCAGTACTTC